These T cell receptor beta chains were read from a single sample in a study of shared clonotypes between healthy human individuals. Clones were sequenced by immunoSEQ multiplex PCR, and TCRdb holds only the in-frame ones, with some missing. Among roughly 890,000 clones, approximately 92% were seen once, and the ten largest hold around 24%. Sequencing input: naive CD8+ T cells sorted from blood. The receptors come from a man younger than 40 in good health. The CDR3 runs from the conserved cysteine through the conserved F or W. A D gene is named only where the DNA matches it firmly. Size is stated for part of the rows, as once, few or many counts, or as a class when the clone is expanded.

v_gene	j_gene	d_gene	abundance	CDR3nt	CDR3aa
TRBV27	TRBJ2-2	-	few	TGTGCCAGCATGGTGGGCACCGGGGAGCTGTTTTTT	CASMVGTGELFF
TRBV18	TRBJ2-7	TRBD2	-	TGTGCCAGCTCACCACCCGCGGGAGACGAGCAGTACTTC	CASSPPAGDEQYF
TRBV7-9	TRBJ2-1	-	-	TGTGCCAGCAGCGCCTTGCTGCCCCAGTTCTTC	CASSALLPQFF
TRBV27	TRBJ2-1	-	-	TGTGCCAGCAGTTCGCAGACAGAGGATGAGCAGTTCTTC	CASSSQTEDEQFF
TRBV5-5	TRBJ2-1	TRBD2	-	TGTGCCAGCAGCGACCGGGACTACGCCCCCTATGAGCAGTTCTTC	CASSDRDYAPYEQFF
TRBV28	TRBJ2-3	TRBD2	-	TGTGCCAGCAGTTTTCCAAGGACTAGCGGCAGTAGCACAGATACGCAGTATTTT	CASSFPRTSGSSTDTQYF
TRBV5-1	TRBJ2-1	TRBD1	-	TGCGCCAGCAGCTTGTTCGGGACAGGGACGATTAGCTCCTACAATGAGCAGTTCTTC	CASSLFGTGTISSYNEQFF
TRBV11-2	TRBJ1-4	-	-	TGTGCCAGCAGCTTAGGTTTGGGCCGGGGGGGAAGCACTAATGAAAAACTGTTTTTT	CASSLGLGRGGSTNEKLFF
TRBV10-2	TRBJ1-2	-	-	TGCGCCAGCAGTGAAGTAAGAGGAGGGTATGGCTACACCTTC	CASSEVRGGYGYTF
TRBV29-1	TRBJ2-3	-	-	TGCAGCGTTGAAGAACTTGGTACGCAGTATTTT	CSVEELGTQYF
TRBV27	TRBJ1-5	-	-	TGTGCCAGCAGTCTCAGGCCGGGACTGCGCAATCAGCCCCAGCATTTT	CASSLRPGLRNQPQHF
TRBV6-5	TRBJ1-5	TRBD1	-	TGTGCCAGCAGTTACCGCGGACAGGACCAGCCCCAGCATTTT	CASSYRGQDQPQHF
TRBV2	TRBJ2-3	TRBD2	-	TGTGCCAGCAGTGAAATCGGGACTAGCGGGAGGCTCGCAGATACGCAGTATTTT	CASSEIGTSGRLADTQYF
TRBV19	TRBJ2-7	-	-	TGTGCCAGTAGTATTACCGGGCTGACCTACGAGCAGTACTTC	CASSITGLTYEQYF
TRBV10-2	TRBJ2-7	TRBD1	-	TGCGCCAGCGCAGACAGGGGTTACGAGCAGTACTTC	CASADRGYEQYF
TRBV7-9	TRBJ2-1	TRBD2	-	TGTGCCAGCAGCTTCGTGGAACTGTGGCAGCGGGAGGGTGGTGAGCAGTTCTTC	CASSFVELWQREGGEQFF
TRBV2	TRBJ1-1	-	-	TGTGCCAGCAGTGAAGTAGAGGCGGACACTGAAGCTTTCTTT	CASSEVEADTEAFF
TRBV27	TRBJ1-5	TRBD1	-	TGTGCCAGCAGAAACGACAGGGAAAGCAATCAGCCCCAGCATTTT	CASRNDRESNQPQHF
TRBV5-6	TRBJ1-5	-	-	TGTGCCAGCAGCACCACGGGAGCTGCCAATCAGCCCCAGCATTTT	CASSTTGAANQPQHF
TRBV7-9	TRBJ1-1	TRBD1	-	TGTGCCAGTTACCCCCAGGGGGCGAACACTGAAGCTTTCTTT	CASYPQGANTEAFF
TRBV28	TRBJ2-7	-	many	TGTGCCAGCGGACGGGACTACGAGCAGTACTTC	CASGRDYEQYF
TRBV15	TRBJ1-5	TRBD1	-	TGTGCCACCAGCGCCGACAGGGGTGAGACTCAGCCCCAGCATTTT	CATSADRGETQPQHF
TRBV7-2	TRBJ2-1	-	-	TGTGCCAGCAGCCAGCCGGGAGCGAGCCGAAATGAGCAGTTCTTC	CASSQPGASRNEQFF
TRBV4-1	TRBJ2-5	-	-	TGCGCCAGCAGCCAAGATAGAGCGGTCCAAGAGACCCAGTACTTC	CASSQDRAVQETQYF
TRBV11-2	TRBJ1-1	-	-	TGTGCCAGCAGCCCCGGGAGTGAAGCTTTCTTT	CASSPGSEAFF
TRBV19	TRBJ2-5	-	-	TGTGCCAGTAGTGTGCGGGATGGACAAGAGACCCAGTACTTC	CASSVRDGQETQYF
TRBV7-9	TRBJ2-1	-	-	TGTGCCAGCAGCCGGGGTTATGAGCAGTTCTTC	CASSRGYEQFF
TRBV21-1	TRBJ1-5	-	-	TGTGCCAGCAGCAACACCCAACAACAGGGCGGGCAGCCCCAGCATTTT	CASSNTQQQGGQPQHF
TRBV2	TRBJ2-4	-	-	TGTGCCAGCAGTGAAGCGCGGGGGAAACAGGGGAACATTCAGTACTTC	CASSEARGKQGNIQYF
TRBV27	TRBJ2-1	-	-	TGTGCCAGCACCTACACGTCCAGTATCAATGAGCAGTTCTTC	CASTYTSSINEQFF
TRBV2	TRBJ2-1	-	-	TGTGCCAGCAGTGATATCGACAGGACGGAAAAATACTCCTACAATGAGCAGTTCTTC	CASSDIDRTEKYSYNEQFF
TRBV10-3	TRBJ2-7	-	-	TGTGCCATCAGTGCGTCCTACGAGCAGTACTTC	CAISASYEQYF
TRBV7-9	TRBJ2-7	TRBD2	-	TGTGCCACCAGGGGACTAGCCCTAGAAGGCTACTTC	CATRGLALEGYF
TRBV7-9	TRBJ2-3	-	-	TGTGCCAGCAGCCAGGCAGGGGCGGCAGATACGCAGTATTTT	CASSQAGAADTQYF
TRBV7-9	TRBJ2-3	TRBD1	-	TGTGCCAGCAGCTTATCGGTCTTGCGGACAGGGGAGAGCACAGATACGCAGTATTTT	CASSLSVLRTGESTDTQYF
TRBV28	TRBJ2-1	TRBD1	-	TGTGCCAGCAGAGGGACAGGGAATTATGAGCAGTTCTTC	CASRGTGNYEQFF
TRBV4-1	TRBJ2-2	TRBD2	-	TGCGCCAGCAGCCAAACTAGCGGGAGACAATCGAACACCGGGGAGCTGTTTTTT	CASSQTSGRQSNTGELFF
TRBV2	TRBJ2-1	TRBD2	-	TGTGCCAGGACTAGCGGGAGGGCGCATGAGCAGTTCTTC	CARTSGRAHEQFF
TRBV10-2	TRBJ1-1	TRBD1	few	TGCGCCAGCAGTGAACCACGGACAGGGTTCAGTGAAGCTTTCTTT	CASSEPRTGFSEAFF
TRBV7-9	TRBJ2-5	-	-	TGTGCCAGCAGCTTAGTCGAGGGGGGTCCAGAGACCCAGTACTTC	CASSLVEGGPETQYF
TRBV7-2	TRBJ2-2	-	-	TGTGCCAGCACCCCGTTGGGGGCAGGGTACACCGGGGAGCTGTTTTTT	CASTPLGAGYTGELFF
TRBV7-9	TRBJ2-1	TRBD2	-	TGTGCCAGCAGCTTAGGGGAGCGGGAGGGAGGGGTCTATGAGCAGTTCTTC	CASSLGEREGGVYEQFF
TRBV9	TRBJ2-1	TRBD2	-	TGTGCCAGCAGCCAAGGTCTGAGGACTAGCGGGAGGGATCACAATGAGCAGTTCTTC	CASSQGLRTSGRDHNEQFF
TRBV10-2	TRBJ2-2	-	-	TGCGCCAGCAGGGGGACACCGAACACCGGGGAGCTGTTTTTT	CASRGTPNTGELFF
TRBV7-2	TRBJ2-7	TRBD2	-	TGTGCCAGCAGCTTAGCTTTCCGGGAGGCCTCCTACGAGCAGTACTTC	CASSLAFREASYEQYF
TRBV7-2	TRBJ2-7	TRBD1	-	TGTGCCAGCAGCCCAGATCCTGGGACAGGGGCCTACGAGCAGTACTTC	CASSPDPGTGAYEQYF
TRBV5-6	TRBJ1-1	-	-	TGTGCCAGCAGCTTTCCCGACACTGAAGCTTTCTTT	CASSFPDTEAFF
TRBV11-2	TRBJ2-7	-	-	TGTGCCAGCAGCTTAGAGCTGGGAGCTATCGAGCAGTACTTC	CASSLELGAIEQYF
TRBV15	TRBJ2-1	TRBD2	-	TGTGCCACCAGCAGAGAGGGACTAGGTCTCAATGAGCAGTTCTTC	CATSREGLGLNEQFF
TRBV7-9	TRBJ2-7	-	-	TGTGCCAGCAGCTTCACTAGCCTCTCCTACGAGCAGTACTTC	CASSFTSLSYEQYF
TRBV29-1	TRBJ2-1	TRBD2	-	TGCAGCGCAACTAGCGATGAGCAGTTCTTC	CSATSDEQFF
TRBV4-1	TRBJ1-5	TRBD1	few	TGCGCCAGCAGTTACCGGGACAGTAATCAGCCCCAGCATTTT	CASSYRDSNQPQHF
TRBV6-1	TRBJ1-1	-	-	TGTGCCAGCAGTGAGAGGTCCATTGGGAGACAGAGTTACACTGAAGCTTTCTTT	CASSERSIGRQSYTEAFF
TRBV6-6	TRBJ2-1	-	-	TGTGCCAGCAGTTTCTCTCGGGTTAATGAGCAGTTCTTC	CASSFSRVNEQFF
TRBV9	TRBJ2-6	-	-	TGTGCCAGCAGCGGGAGGGACTTGGGCGGGGCCAACGTCCTGACTTTC	CASSGRDLGGANVLTF